Described below is a single TCR beta chain sequence and its context. What it binds is not known. These data are taken from a study of T cell repertoires in cytomegalovirus infection. Overall study context: From public TCR beta signatures came an indication of both CMV infection and matching HLA type.

Broader study findings: In two of eight donors, the top clonotype was HLA-C-restricted CMV-specific. Summed frequency of public TCR beta families distinguished CMV carriers with the relevant HLA.

The V end was cut by 1 base, the J end by 4 bases, with 17 bases between. The germline CDR1 and CDR2 sequences are SGHTA and FQGNSA. The CDR3 is made up of 16 amino acids. TCRdb redid the calling of the reads with MiXCR, one entry per CDR3 protein. Counted here are roughly 200,000 distinct CDR3 sequences, about a tenth occurring once; the ten biggest clones make up about 4.6%. The TCR originated in a human donor in good health (CMV status not recorded). Some clones in this sample may be carry-over from other donors' samples. The gene calls are TRBV7-2 and TRBJ2-7; possibly TRBD2 for D (6 bases). Sequencing input: PBMCs. CDR3 in amino acids: CASSLVGGETPYEQYF. CDR3 DNA sequence: TGTGCCAGCAGCTTAGTTGGCGGGGAAACCCCTTACGAGCAGTACTTC.